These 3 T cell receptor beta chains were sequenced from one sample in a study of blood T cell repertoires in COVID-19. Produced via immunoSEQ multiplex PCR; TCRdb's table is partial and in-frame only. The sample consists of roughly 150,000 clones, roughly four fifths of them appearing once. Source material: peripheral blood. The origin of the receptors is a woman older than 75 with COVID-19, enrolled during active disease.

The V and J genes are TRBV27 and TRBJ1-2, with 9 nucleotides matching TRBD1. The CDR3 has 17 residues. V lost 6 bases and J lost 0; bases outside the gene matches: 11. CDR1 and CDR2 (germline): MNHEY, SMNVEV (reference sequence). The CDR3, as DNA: TGTGCCAGCAGACCAGGGACAGGGCGGACTTCTAACTATGGCTACACCTTC. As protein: CASRPGTGRTSNYGYTF.

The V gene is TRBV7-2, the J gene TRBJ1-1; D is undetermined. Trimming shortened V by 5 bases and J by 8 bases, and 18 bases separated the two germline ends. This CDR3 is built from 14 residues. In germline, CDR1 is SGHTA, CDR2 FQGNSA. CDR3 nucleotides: TGTGCCAGCAGCCCCCGGGCGGGAGATGCGGAAGCTTTCTTT. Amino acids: CASSPRAGDAEAFF.

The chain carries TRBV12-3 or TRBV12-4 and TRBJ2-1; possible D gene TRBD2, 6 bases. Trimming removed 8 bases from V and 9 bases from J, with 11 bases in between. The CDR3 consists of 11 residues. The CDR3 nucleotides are TGTGCCAGCGTAAGGGGAGGTGAGCAGTTCTTC. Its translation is CASVRGGEQFF.